This entry lists 8 T cell receptor beta chains sequenced from one sample in a study of cytomegalovirus exposure and HLA in healthy donors. The assay was immunoSEQ multiplex PCR, and TCRdb's table has in-frame clones only and misses some. The sample shows about 360,000 clones, roughly 90% of them seen only once. Sequenced material: PBMCs. Every receptor here comes from a woman between 18 and 29 years old in good health and CMV-seronegative.

This chain joins TRBV5-5 and TRBJ1-2, with TRBD1 identical over 10 bases. After removal of 0 bases from V and 6 bases from J, the junction contained 8 bases not matched to a gene. Germline V gene data show CDR1 as SGHKS and CDR2 as YYEKEE (reference sequence). The CDR3 consists of 16 residues. This chain's CDR3 is CASSLGRDRGLNGYTF. CDR3 sequence (DNA): TGTGCCAGCAGCTTGGGCCGGGACAGGGGTCTCAATGGCTACACCTTC.

This chain links TRBV6-5 with TRBJ2-7; a weak D match, TRBD1 (6 bases). The CDR3 consists of 14 residues. Deletions cut 6 bases from V and 3 bases from J, with 15 bases between. Germline CDR1 MNHEY, CDR2 SVGAGI. The CDR3 sequence is CASSERQENYEQYF. The CDR3 bases are TGTGCCAGCAGCGAGAGACAGGAGAACTACGAGCAGTACTTC.

This sequence joins TRBV27 and TRBJ1-1, with TRBD1 matching over 8 bases. V lost 5 bases, J lost 7 bases, and 18 bases stayed unmatched. Germline V CDR1 and CDR2: MNHEY, SMNVEV (reference sequence). The CDR3 has 17 residues. DNA of the CDR3: TGTGCCAGCAGTCTCCTCCCCCCCGGTCAGGGGGCAGTTGAAGCTTTCTTT. Protein: CASSLLPPGQGAVEAFF.

In DNA, the CDR3 is TGCGCCAGCAGCCTATGGACAGGAGACGCAGATACGCAGTATTTT. Translating it yields CASSLWTGDADTQYF. The chain recombines TRBV5-1 with TRBJ2-3, with 7 positions matching TRBD1. The CDR3 consists of 15 residues. V shed 4 bases and J 4 bases; nucleotides not matched to a gene: 9. CDR1 is SGHRS and CDR2 is YFSETQ in the germline V gene.

The V gene is TRBV4-2, the J gene TRBJ2-5; 10 positions match TRBD2. The CDR3 contains 16 residues. The V gene's germline CDR1 is LGHNA and CDR2 YNFKEQ. J gave up 5 bases and V 4 bases, and 10 bases lay outside the gene matches. This chain's CDR3 is CASSPTPSGSSETQYF. In nucleotides, the CDR3 is TGTGCCAGCAGCCCGACCCCTAGCGGGAGTTCTGAGACCCAGTACTTC.

The chain recombines TRBV28 with TRBJ1-4; TRBD1 agrees at 7 bases. CDR1 and CDR2 (germline): MDHEN, SYDVKM. This CDR3 is 15 amino acids long. After removal of 6 bases from V and 0 bases from J, the junction contained 4 bases not matched to a gene. The CDR3 coding sequence is TGTGCCAGCAGCCGCACAGGGGCAACTAATGAAAAACTGTTTTTT. Translation: CASSRTGATNEKLFF.

V gene TRBV5-4 combines with J gene TRBJ1-2; 8 nucleotides align to TRBD1. Germline V CDR1 and CDR2: SGHNT, YYREEE (reference sequence). The CDR3 length is 15 residues. The trim removed 2 bases at V and 4 bases at J, leaving 7 bases unmatched. This CDR3 is CASSLLTGTGYGYTF. For the CDR3, the DNA is TGTGCCAGCAGCTTACTAACCGGGACAGGCTATGGCTACACCTTC.

The V and J genes are TRBV19 and TRBJ1-1; TRBD1 matches at 7 bases. The CDR3 contains 14 residues. The germline V gene has CDR1 LNHDA and CDR2 SQIVND (reference sequence). Germline trimming cut 4 bases from V and 4 bases from J; bases unmatched to any gene: 6. The CDR3 bases are TGTGCCAGTAGTAGCGACAGGGTATCCACTGAAGCTTTCTTT. Protein product: CASSSDRVSTEAFF.